Below, 30 T cell receptor beta chains from the same sample are listed, as sequenced in a study of blood T cell repertoires in COVID-19. Libraries were prepared by immunoSEQ multiplex PCR; TCRdb keeps only in-frame clonotypes and omits some of them. The sample lists 150,000 to 200,000 clones, roughly 83% occurring once. Sequencing was carried out using peripheral blood. The receptors stem from a human donor in a cohort sampled during active COVID-19.

The CDR3 DNA follows: TGTGCCATCAGTGAGTCCCCCCCGGGAGAATGGGGGGAGACCCAGTACTTC. This gives the protein CAISESPPGEWGETQYF. The V call is TRBV10-3, the J call TRBJ2-5; tentatively, D is TRBD2 (6 bases). CDR3 length: 17 residues. CDR1 ENHRY and CDR2 SYGVKD come from the germline V gene. V was shortened by 0 bases and J by 5 bases, with 19 bases between the two germline ends.

As DNA, the CDR3 is TGTGCCAGCAGCCCACAGGGGCCGAACTCTGGGGCCAACGTCCTGACTTTC. Residues: CASSPQGPNSGANVLTF. The chain joins TRBV28 to TRBJ2-6, with 7 nucleotides matching TRBD1. The V and J ends lost 6 bases and 0 bases, in that order; junction bases with no gene match: 8. CDR3 length: 17 residues. Germline V CDR1 and CDR2: MDHEN, SYDVKM.

The chain couples TRBV4-2 to TRBJ1-5; D is undetermined. Germline assignment: CDR1 LGHNA and CDR2 YNFKEQ. V lost 1 base and J lost 0, with 10 bases in between. The length of the CDR3 is 16 residues. The CDR3 bases are TGTGCCAGCAGCCAAGTGGTCGGGGATAGCAATCAGCCCCAGCATTTT. It yields the protein CASSQVVGDSNQPQHF.

The rearrangement links TRBV24-1 to TRBJ2-2; TRBD1 matches at 12 bases. With 5 bases clipped from V and 7 bases from J, the junction kept 7 bases outside the gene matches. Germline V gene sequence: CDR1 KGHDR, CDR2 SFDVKD. CDR3 length: 16 residues. The CDR3: CATSVSGQGAVGELFF. DNA of the CDR3: TGTGCCACCAGTGTCTCGGGACAGGGGGCGGTCGGGGAGCTGTTTTTT.

This chain connects TRBV5-4 to TRBJ2-3, with D tentatively TRBD2 (6 bases). V was clipped by 3 bases and J by 0 bases, with 17 bases between them. Germline V lookup: CDR1 SGHNT, CDR2 YYREEE (reference sequence). The CDR3 loop spans 17 amino acids. CDR3 nucleotides: TGTGCCAGCAGCTCTTCCAGAGGACGGGGGAGCACAGATACGCAGTATTTT. Translating it yields CASSSSRGRGSTDTQYF. The complete variable domain, with remaining parts taken from reference TRBV5-4 and TRBJ2-3, reads ETGVTQSPTHLIKTRGQQVTLRCSSQSGHNTVSWYQQALGQGPQFIFQYYREEENGRGNFPPRFSGLQFPNYSSELNVNALELDDSALYLCASSSSRGRGSTDTQYFGPGTRLTVL.

V and J are TRBV21-1 and TRBJ2-1; the listed D gene, TRBD2, was not tested against the DNA. TRBV21-1 is a known pseudogene. The length of the CDR3 is 17 residues. In DNA, the CDR3 is TGTGCCAGCAGCAAAGCGGCTAGCGGGGCGGTATACAATGAGCAGTTCTTC. Its translation: CASSKAASGAVYNEQFF.

CDR3 amino acids: CASSKGGTGGGYTF. As DNA, the CDR3 is TGTGCCAGCAGCAAAGGAGGGACAGGGGGCGGCTACACCTTC. The V and J genes are TRBV21-1 and TRBJ1-2; the table assigns TRBD1, which was not confirmed against the DNA. TRBV21-1 is assigned pseudogene status. The CDR3 has 14 residues.

V usage is TRBV19 and J usage is TRBJ1-1; unclear D gene. Per the germline V gene, CDR1 is LNHDA and CDR2 is SQIVND (reference sequence). Trimming took 10 bases from V and 5 from J, leaving 14 bases between them. CDR3 length: 12 amino acids. CDR3 DNA sequence: TGTGCCACCACTCTGGGCCTAACTGAAGCTTTCTTT. As protein: CATTLGLTEAFF. Complete variable domain (other parts from reference TRBV19 and TRBJ1-1): DGGITQSPKYLFRKEGQNVTLSCEQNLNHDAMYWYRQDPGQGLRLIYYSQIVNDFQKGDIAEGYSVSREKKESFPLTVTSAQKNPTAFYLCATTLGLTEAFFGQGTRLTVV.

The J gene is TRBJ1-4, the V gene TRBV3-1 (or the pseudogene TRBV3-2); 7 bases map to TRBD1. CDR3 size: 15 residues. Per the germline V gene, CDR1 is LGHDT and CDR2 is YNNKEL (reference sequence). V shed 1 base and J 11 bases; nucleotides not matched to a gene: 10. The DNA for the CDR3 is TGTGCCAGCAGCCAAGGGGGCAGGGGGGTCGAGAAACTGTTTTTT. This encodes CASSQGGRGVEKLFF.

This clone was seen a few times. The chain links TRBV5-1 to TRBJ1-1; perhaps TRBD1 as D (5 bases). Germline CDR1 reads SGHRS; CDR2 reads YFSETQ. The CDR3 contains 15 residues. V was clipped by 4 bases and J by 1 base, with 14 bases between them. CDR3: CASSPGGTGNTEAFF. The CDR3 bases are TGCGCCAGCAGCCCCGGGGGGACGGGGAACACTGAAGCTTTCTTT. Full variable domain (rest looked up from reference TRBV5-1 and TRBJ1-1): KAGVTQTPRYLIKTRGQQVTLSCSPISGHRSVSWYQQTPGQGLQFLFEYFSETQRNKGNFPGRFSGRQFSNSRSEMNVSTLELGDSALYLCASSPGGTGNTEAFFGQGTRLTVV.

The rearrangement uses TRBV9 and TRBJ1-4; 7 positions match TRBD1. The CDR3 spans 14 residues. With 4 bases clipped from V and 3 bases from J, the junction kept 3 bases outside the gene matches. Germline values: CDR1 SGDLS, CDR2 YYNGEE. The CDR3 bases are TGTGCCAGCAGCACGACAGGGCCTAATGAAAAACTGTTTTTT. Encoded protein: CASSTTGPNEKLFF.

V and J are TRBV5-1 and TRBJ2-7, with TRBD1 identical over 7 bases. Trimming removed 4 bases from V and 2 bases from J; junction bases left unmatched: 3. The CDR3 loop spans 13 amino acids. Germline assignment: CDR1 SGHRS and CDR2 YFSETQ. The CDR3 coding sequence is TGCGCCAGCAGCAAAGGGACAGCCTACGAGCAGTACTTC. Translated: CASSKGTAYEQYF.

The V and J genes are TRBV10-1 and TRBJ2-1; TRBD2 is a possible D gene (6 bases). The CDR3 is 17 amino acids. The V and J ends lost 3 bases and 3 bases respectively, with 18 bases between them. In germline, CDR1 is WNHNN, CDR2 SYGVQD (reference sequence). The chain's CDR3 is CASSEVLRRGDYNEQFF. The DNA of the CDR3 is TGCGCCAGCAGTGAAGTTCTGAGGCGGGGCGACTACAATGAGCAGTTCTTC.

The chain links TRBV18 to TRBJ1-1; 7 positions agree with TRBD1. Germline V gene lookup returns CDR1 KGHSH and CDR2 LQKENI. V shed 4 bases and J 4 bases; nucleotides not matched to a gene: 6. The CDR3 is 14 residues long. The CDR3 bases are TGTGCCAGCTCACTATCGGGACAGATCACTGAAGCTTTCTTT. Its protein product is CASSLSGQITEAFF.

The genes are TRBV7-9 and TRBJ2-1; 11 bases are shared with TRBD2. The germline CDR1 and CDR2 sequences are SEHNR and FQNEAQ (reference sequence). The CDR3 totals 14 residues. The trim removed 5 bases at V and 7 bases at J, leaving 4 bases unmatched. In nucleotides, the CDR3 is TGTGCCAGCAGCCCTAGCGGGAGGTGGAATGAGCAGTTCTTC. This encodes CASSPSGRWNEQFF.

The V call is TRBV30, the J call TRBJ2-7, with D perhaps matching TRBD1 (7 bases). The CDR3 length is 14 residues. In germline, CDR1 is GTSNPN, CDR2 SVGIG (reference sequence). Trimming cost V 2 bases and J 2 bases, with 13 bases left between them. The CDR3 reads CAWSSAGGPYEQYF. In nucleotides, the CDR3 is TGTGCCTGGAGTTCCGCAGGGGGGCCCTACGAGCAGTACTTC.

In this sample, this clone turned up once. J is TRBJ1-4 and V is TRBV25-1; TRBD1 aligns across 9 bases. Germline trimming cut 5 bases from V and 7 bases from J; bases unmatched to any gene: 5. This CDR3 is 14 amino acids long. Germline V lookup: CDR1 MGHDK, CDR2 SYGVNS. The CDR3 nucleotides read TGTGCCAGCAGTCTACAGGGGGCTAGTGAAAAACTGTTTTTT. Translating gives CASSLQGASEKLFF.

The chain links TRBV19 to TRBJ2-7; a possible D gene is TRBD1 (6 bases). Trimming took off 6 bases at V and 2 bases at J, with 17 bases between the two ends. Germline V gene data show CDR1 as LNHDA and CDR2 as SQIVND (reference sequence). This CDR3 comprises 15 residues. CDR3 protein: CASSPQGGPAYEQYF. The CDR3 DNA sequence: TGTGCCAGTAGCCCCCAAGGGGGTCCCGCCTACGAGCAGTACTTC. The variable domain in full, completed from reference TRBV19 and TRBJ2-7, reads DGGITQSPKYLFRKEGQNVTLSCEQNLNHDAMYWYRQDPGQGLRLIYYSQIVNDFQKGDIAEGYSVSREKKESFPLTVTSAQKNPTAFYLCASSPQGGPAYEQYFGPGTRLTVT.

The table lists this clone with a few counts. The genes are TRBV29-1 and TRBJ1-2; D gene uncertain. This CDR3 region has 12 residues. Per germline, CDR1 SQVTM and CDR2 ANQGSEA. Trimming removed 5 bases from V and 0 bases from J, with 7 bases in between. Here the CDR3 reads CSVRQTNYGYTF. The CDR3 DNA follows: TGCAGCGTTCGTCAGACTAACTATGGCTACACCTTC.

This sequence joins TRBV5-1 and TRBJ1-2, with a tentative D call TRBD1 (6 bases). The CDR3 is made up of 14 amino acids. Looked up from germline, CDR1 is SGHRS and CDR2 is YFSETQ. Trimming took off 0 bases at V and 8 bases at J, with 14 bases between the two ends. CDR3 region: CASSLVHRAAGYTF. CDR3 nucleotide sequence: TGCGCCAGCAGCTTGGTGCACAGGGCCGCCGGCTACACCTTC.

The chain carries TRBV6-2 or TRBV6-3 and TRBJ2-7; the D gene is possibly TRBD1 (5 bases). Germline values: CDR1 MNHEY, CDR2 SVGEGT. CDR3 length: 14 residues. The germline V and J ends were trimmed by 1 base and 5 bases, with 12 bases remaining between them. The CDR3 region has the DNA TGTGCCAGCAGTTACTTTTCAGGGTGGGACGAGCAGTACTTC. Amino acid sequence: CASSYFSGWDEQYF.

The chain is built from TRBV18 and TRBJ1-5; 7 bases map to TRBD1. Trimming at V came to 3 bases and at J to 9 bases, leaving 11 bases not matched to a gene. CDR3 size: 15 residues. Germline assignment: CDR1 KGHSH and CDR2 LQKENI. CDR3 nucleotides: TGTGCCAGCTCACCCGACAGGGACCCCTCAGGGCCCCAGCATTTT. This gives the protein CASSPDRDPSGPQHF. The complete variable domain, with remaining parts taken from reference TRBV18 and TRBJ1-5, reads NAGVMQNPRHLVRRRGQEARLRCSPMKGHSHVYWYRQLPEEGLKFMVYLQKENIIDESGMPKERFSAEFPKEGPSILRIQQVVRGDSAAYFCASSPDRDPSGPQHFGDGTRLSIL.

V is TRBV3-1 (or the pseudogene TRBV3-2) and J is TRBJ1-2; the match to TRBD1 covers 8 bases. The CDR3 is 15 amino acids. Trimming at V came to 1 base and at J to 0 bases, leaving 1 base not matched to a gene. CDR1 and CDR2 from the germline V gene are LGHDT and YNNKEL (reference sequence). DNA of the CDR3: TGTGCCAGCAGCCAAGGGACAGGGTCTAACTATGGCTACACCTTC. Amino acid sequence: CASSQGTGSNYGYTF.

The chain recombines TRBV7-2 with TRBJ1-4; D possibly corresponds to TRBD1 (6 bases). Germline CDR1 is SGHTA and CDR2 is FQGNSA. The CDR3 length is 13 residues. Trimming took 1 base from V and 6 from J, leaving 6 bases between them. The DNA of the CDR3 is TGTGCCAGCAGCTTAGACAGGGATGAAAAACTGTTTTTT. Translation gives CASSLDRDEKLFF.

The chain has TRBV19 and TRBJ2-6; D possibly corresponds to TRBD1 (5 bases). The V and J ends lost 5 bases and 0 bases respectively, with 11 bases between them. This CDR3 region has 16 residues. The V gene's germline CDR1 is LNHDA and CDR2 SQIVND (reference sequence). The CDR3 loop is CASSASGNSGANVLTF. For the CDR3, the DNA is TGTGCCAGTAGTGCCTCAGGGAACTCTGGGGCCAACGTCCTGACTTTC.

V is TRBV6-5 and J is TRBJ1-2; no definite D call. Trimming left V 6 bases short and J 3 bases short, with 17 bases between. The CDR3 length is 15 residues. CDR1 MNHEY and CDR2 SVGAGI come from the germline V gene. The CDR3 loop reads CASSPSLNRDYGYTF. The CDR3 coding sequence is TGTGCCAGCAGCCCCAGTTTAAACCGGGACTATGGCTACACCTTC.

The chain has TRBV9 and TRBJ2-7; TRBD2 is a possible D gene (6 bases). V lost 4 bases and J 3 bases, leaving 17 bases between the germline ends. Germline CDR1 reads SGDLS; CDR2 reads YYNGEE. CDR3 size: 15 residues. This chain's CDR3 is CASSRRLVPDYEQYF. CDR3 in DNA: TGTGCCAGCAGCAGACGACTAGTTCCTGACTACGAGCAGTACTTC. The full variable domain, with the rest looked up from reference TRBV9 and TRBJ2-7, is DSGVTQTPKHLITATGQRVTLRCSPRSGDLSVYWYQQSLDQGLQFLIQYYNGEERAKGNILERFSAQQFPDLHSELNLSSLELGDSALYFCASSRRLVPDYEQYFGPGTRLTVT.

The chain joins TRBV13 to TRBJ2-3; D is perhaps TRBD2 (6 bases). CDR1 and CDR2 from the germline V gene are PRHDT and FYEKMQ (reference sequence). The V end lost 0 bases, the J end lost 3 bases, and 7 bases lay between the germline ends. The length of the CDR3 is 14 residues. The chain's CDR3 is CASSLGTSTDTQYF. The DNA for the CDR3 is TGTGCCAGCAGCTTAGGGACTAGTACAGATACGCAGTATTTT.

This sequence joins TRBV7-8 and TRBJ1-1, with D unclear. The V end lost 4 bases, the J end lost 0 bases, and 6 bases lay between the germline ends. The CDR3 contains 13 residues. Germline values: CDR1 SGHVS, CDR2 FQNEAQ. The CDR3 here is CASSSTLNTEAFF. CDR3 sequence (DNA): TGTGCCAGCAGCTCAACATTGAACACTGAAGCTTTCTTT.

The chain couples TRBV6-1 to TRBJ2-7, with TRBD2 matching over 7 bases. CDR3 length equals 15 residues. V dropped 2 bases and J dropped 2; count of bases not matched to a gene: 6. Germline V lookup: CDR1 MNHNS, CDR2 SASEGT. CDR3 DNA sequence: TGTGCCAGCAGTGAACTCGAGGGAGGGACCTACGAGCAGTACTTC. This encodes CASSELEGGTYEQYF.